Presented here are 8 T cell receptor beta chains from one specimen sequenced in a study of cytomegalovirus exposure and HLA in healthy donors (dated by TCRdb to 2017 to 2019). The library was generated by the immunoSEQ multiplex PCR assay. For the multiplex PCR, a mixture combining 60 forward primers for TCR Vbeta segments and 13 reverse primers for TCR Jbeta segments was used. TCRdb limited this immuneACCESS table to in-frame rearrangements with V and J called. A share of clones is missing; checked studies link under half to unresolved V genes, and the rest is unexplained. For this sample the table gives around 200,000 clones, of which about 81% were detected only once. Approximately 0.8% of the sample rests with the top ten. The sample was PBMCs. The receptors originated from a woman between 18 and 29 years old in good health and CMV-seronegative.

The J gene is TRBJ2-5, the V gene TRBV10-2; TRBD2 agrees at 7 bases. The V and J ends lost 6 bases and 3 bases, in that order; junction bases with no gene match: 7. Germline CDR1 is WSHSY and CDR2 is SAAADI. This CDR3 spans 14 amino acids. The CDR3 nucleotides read TGCGCCAGCAGACCGGGACTAAAAAAAGAGACCCAGTACTTC. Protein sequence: CASRPGLKKETQYF.

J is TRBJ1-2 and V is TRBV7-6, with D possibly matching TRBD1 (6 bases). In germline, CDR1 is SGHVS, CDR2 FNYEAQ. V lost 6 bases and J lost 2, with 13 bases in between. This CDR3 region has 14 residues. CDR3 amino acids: CASSSDSQNYGYTF. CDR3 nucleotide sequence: TGTGCCAGCAGTTCGGACAGCCAGAACTATGGCTACACCTTC. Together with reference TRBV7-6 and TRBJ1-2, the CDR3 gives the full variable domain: GAGVSQSPRYKVTKRGQDVALRCDPISGHVSLYWYRQALGQGPEFLTYFNYEAQQDKSGLPNDRFSAERPEGSISTLTIQRTEQRDSAMYRCASSSDSQNYGYTFGSGTRLTVV.

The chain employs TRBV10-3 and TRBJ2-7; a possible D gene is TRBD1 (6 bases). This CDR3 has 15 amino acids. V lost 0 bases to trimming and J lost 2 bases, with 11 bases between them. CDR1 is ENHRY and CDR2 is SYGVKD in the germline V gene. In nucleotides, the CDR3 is TGTGCCATCAGTGAGTCAGGGGGATTAGCCTACGAGCAGTACTTC. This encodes CAISESGGLAYEQYF.

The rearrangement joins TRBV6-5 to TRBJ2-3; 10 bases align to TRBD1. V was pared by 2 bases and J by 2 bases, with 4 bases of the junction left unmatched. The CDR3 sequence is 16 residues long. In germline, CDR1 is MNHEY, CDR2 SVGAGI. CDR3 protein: CASSYGQGDLTDTQYF. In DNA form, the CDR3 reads TGTGCCAGCAGTTACGGACAGGGGGACCTCACAGATACGCAGTATTTT.

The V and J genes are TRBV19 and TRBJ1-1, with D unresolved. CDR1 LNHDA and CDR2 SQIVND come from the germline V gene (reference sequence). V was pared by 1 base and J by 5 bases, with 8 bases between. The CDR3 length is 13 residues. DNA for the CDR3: TGTGCCAGTAGTATAGGGCTCGGGACTGAAGCTTTCTTT. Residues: CASSIGLGTEAFF. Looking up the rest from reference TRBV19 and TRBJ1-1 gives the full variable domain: DGGITQSPKYLFRKEGQNVTLSCEQNLNHDAMYWYRQDPGQGLRLIYYSQIVNDFQKGDIAEGYSVSREKKESFPLTVTSAQKNPTAFYLCASSIGLGTEAFFGQGTRLTVV.

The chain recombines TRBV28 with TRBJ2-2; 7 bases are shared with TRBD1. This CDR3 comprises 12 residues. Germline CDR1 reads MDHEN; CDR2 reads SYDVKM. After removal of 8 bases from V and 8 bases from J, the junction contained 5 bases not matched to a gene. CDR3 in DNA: TGTGCCAGCCACAGGGGAACGGGGGAGCTGTTTTTT. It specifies CASHRGTGELFF.

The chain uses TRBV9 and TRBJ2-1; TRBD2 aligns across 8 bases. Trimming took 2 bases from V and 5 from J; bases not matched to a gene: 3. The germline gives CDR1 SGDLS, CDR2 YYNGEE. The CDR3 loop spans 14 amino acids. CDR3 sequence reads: CASSVSGGNNEQFF. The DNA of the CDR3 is TGTGCCAGCAGCGTCAGCGGGGGCAACAATGAGCAGTTCTTC. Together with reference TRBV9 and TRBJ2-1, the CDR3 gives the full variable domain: DSGVTQTPKHLITATGQRVTLRCSPRSGDLSVYWYQQSLDQGLQFLIQYYNGEERAKGNILERFSAQQFPDLHSELNLSSLELGDSALYFCASSVSGGNNEQFFGPGTRLTVL.

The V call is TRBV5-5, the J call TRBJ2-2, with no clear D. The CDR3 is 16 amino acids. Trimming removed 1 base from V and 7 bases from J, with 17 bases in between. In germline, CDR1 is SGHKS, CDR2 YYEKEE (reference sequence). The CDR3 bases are TGTGCCAGCAGCTTGCTATCCCAACGGTCGGGCGGGGAGCTGTTTTTT. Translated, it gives CASSLLSQRSGGELFF.